A selection of T cell receptor beta chains follows, all from one sample in a study of breast tumors, draining lymph nodes, adjacent tissues. One entry per CDR3 protein results from TCRdb running MiXCR on the multiplex PCR reads. There are over 200,000 distinct CDR3 sequences in the sample; 32% occur only once, and around 1.5% lies in the top ten. The sequenced sample consisted of axillary lymph node tissue. All receptors derive from a female donor with breast cancer. Some clones in this sample may be carry-over from other donors' samples. Each CDR3 is given with its conserved first and last residue. The D gene is left open where the match is weak. Expanded clones get a size class; other rows say once, few or many, or leave the size out.

TRBV9	TRBJ2-7	many	15	TRBD2	TGTGCCAGCAGCGTAGCGGCGGGAGGCTACTACGAGCAGTACTTC	CASSVAAGGYYEQYF
TRBV19	TRBJ2-3	many	11	-	TGTGCCAGCGCGTTCACAGATACGCAGTATTTT	CASAFTDTQYF
TRBV19	TRBJ2-2	many	14	-	TGTGCCAGTGATACAGGGAGGCTCGGCGGGGAGCTGTTTTTT	CASDTGRLGGELFF
TRBV24-1	TRBJ2-5	-	18	TRBD2	TGTGCCACCAGCCGAAATGGGGGGCGAAGCGGGAGAGGGGAGACCCAGTACTTC	CATSRNGGRSGRGETQYF
TRBV7-3	TRBJ1-4	many	14	-	TGTGCCAGCAGCACGACAGTGGAGCATGAAAAACTGTTTTTT	CASSTTVEHEKLFF
TRBV11-3	TRBJ2-7	many	15	TRBD1	TGTGCCAGCAGCCTAGGTGTGGGGACAGGTTACGAGCAGTACTTC	CASSLGVGTGYEQYF
TRBV9	TRBJ2-1	many	15	-	TGTGCCAGCAGCTCCCGCCCCGCGCGGACCAATGAGCAGTTCTTC	CASSSRPARTNEQFF
TRBV30	TRBJ2-7	many	13	-	TGTGCCTGGATGCAGGGTCCCCTCTACGAGCAGTACTTC	CAWMQGPLYEQYF
TRBV12-3/TRBV12-4	TRBJ2-6	-	13	-	TGTGCCGGCTACTCCTCTGGGACCAACGTCCTGACTTTC	CAGYSSGTNVLTF
TRBV7-3	TRBJ2-2	-	16	TRBD2	TGTGCCAGCAGCTTACGGGCTAGCGGGAGGTCCGGGGAGCTGTTTTTT	CASSLRASGRSGELFF
TRBV5-1	TRBJ2-7	many	12	-	TGCGCCAGCAGCCCCCACCCCCCCGAGCAGTACTTC	CASSPHPPEQYF
TRBV20-1	TRBJ2-1	-	13	TRBD1	TGCACTGCTATATTGGACAGGGTGAATGAGCAGTTCTTC	CTAILDRVNEQFF
TRBV5-5	TRBJ1-4	many	15	TRBD1	TGTGCCAGCAGACAGGGACAGCCGGTTAATGAAAAACTGTTTTTT	CASRQGQPVNEKLFF
TRBV20-1	TRBJ1-5	many	14	TRBD1	TGCAGTGCTATCTTGATGAGGGGACAGCAGCCCCAGCATTTT	CSAILMRGQQPQHF
TRBV25-1	TRBJ1-4	-	13	-	TGTGCTATCGAAGGGGTGGCTAATGAAAAACTGTTTTTT	CAIEGVANEKLFF
TRBV11-2	TRBJ2-1	many	15	-	TGTGCCAGCAGCGCCGGGGTCACCTCCTACAATGAGCAGTTCTTC	CASSAGVTSYNEQFF
TRBV2	TRBJ2-1	-	14	TRBD2	TGTACTAGCAGGAGACTAGCGGCACTCAATGAGCAGTTCTTC	CTSRRLAALNEQFF
TRBV5-4	TRBJ2-6	-	15	-	TGTGCCAGCAGCTTAAAGAGCCCTGGGATCAACGTCCTGACTTTC	CASSLKSPGINVLTF
TRBV5-5	TRBJ1-2	many	13	TRBD1	TGTGCCAGCAGAACCGGGACAGGGGATGGCTACACCTTC	CASRTGTGDGYTF
TRBV14	TRBJ2-7	-	15	TRBD2	TGTGCCAGCAGCCCCGTTGCGGGAGGGTACAGTGAGCAGTACTTC	CASSPVAGGYSEQYF
TRBV29-1	TRBJ2-1	many	13	TRBD1	TGCAGCGAGGGGACAGCGGTAAACAATGAGCAGTTCTTC	CSEGTAVNNEQFF
TRBV4-2	TRBJ2-2	many	16	-	TGTGCCAGCAGCCTAGAGAGGAGGACAAACACCGGGGAGCTGTTTTTT	CASSLERRTNTGELFF
TRBV6-2/TRBV6-3	TRBJ2-3	many	14	TRBD2	TGTGCCAGCACCCACTGGGAGGGCGCAGATACGCAGTATTTT	CASTHWEGADTQYF